This T cell receptor beta chain is drawn from a study of T cell repertoires in cytomegalovirus infection. V was shortened by 0 bases and J by 6 bases, with 17 bases between the two germline ends. The CDR3 covers 16 residues. Germline assignment: CDR1 SGDLS and CDR2 YYNGEE. TCRdb processed the reads anew with MiXCR; each CDR3 protein has one entry. Found here are around 94,000 distinct CDR3 sequences, 16% of them singletons; the top ten hold approximately 7.6%. The sequenced material came from PBMCs. This rearrangement joins TRBV9 to TRBJ2-3; the D gene is possibly TRBD2 (6 bases). The sequence derives from a human donor in good health (CMV status not recorded). Some clones in this sample may be carry-over from other donors' samples. CDR3 residues: CASSVAEGASWDTQYF. In nucleotides, the CDR3 is TGTGCCAGCAGCGTAGCGGAGGGTGCTAGCTGGGATACGCAGTATTTT.